This TCR beta chain was sequenced during a study of blood T cell repertoires in COVID-19. For the study at large: The study drew acute and convalescent COVID-19 samples from the United States, Italy and Spain. In each case, the material was cDNA or gDNA derived from T cells, B-cell-depleted T cells, or PBMCs.

Participant-reported clinical history was the basis for cohort assignment. This CDR3 is 15 amino acids long. Germline CDR1 LNHDA, CDR2 SQIVND (reference sequence). V was pared by 5 bases and J by 4 bases, with 15 bases between. Data came from immunoSEQ multiplex PCR; TCRdb stores just in-frame clones and leaves some out. Of about 400,000 clones listed, over 75% are singletons. The material sequenced was PBMCs or T cells enriched from blood (not recorded which). The chain is built from TRBV19 and TRBJ1-5, with D maybe TRBD1 (6 bases). This receptor was identified in a woman in her 30s with acute COVID-19. The CDR3 region is CASSWQGLSNQPQHF. In nucleotides, the CDR3 is TGTGCCAGTAGTTGGCAGGGGCTTAGTAATCAGCCCCAGCATTTT.